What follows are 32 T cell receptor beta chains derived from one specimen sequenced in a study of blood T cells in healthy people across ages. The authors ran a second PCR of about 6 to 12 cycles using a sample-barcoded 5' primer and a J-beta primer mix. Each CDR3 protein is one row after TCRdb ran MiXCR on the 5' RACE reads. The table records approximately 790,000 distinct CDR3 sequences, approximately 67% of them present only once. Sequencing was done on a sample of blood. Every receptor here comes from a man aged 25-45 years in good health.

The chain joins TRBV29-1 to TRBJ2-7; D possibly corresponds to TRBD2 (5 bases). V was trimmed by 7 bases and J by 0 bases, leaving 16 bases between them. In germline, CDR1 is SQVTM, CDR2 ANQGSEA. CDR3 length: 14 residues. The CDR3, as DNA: TGCAGCGCTCGCCCCGGCGGACTCTCCTACGAGCAGTACTTC. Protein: CSARPGGLSYEQYF.

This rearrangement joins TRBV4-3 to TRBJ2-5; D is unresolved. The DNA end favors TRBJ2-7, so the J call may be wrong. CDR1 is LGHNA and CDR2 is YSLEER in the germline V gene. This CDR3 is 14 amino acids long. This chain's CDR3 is CASSPRHRFYEQYF. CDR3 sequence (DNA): TGCGCCAGCAGCCCACGACACAGATTCTACGAGCAGTACTTC.

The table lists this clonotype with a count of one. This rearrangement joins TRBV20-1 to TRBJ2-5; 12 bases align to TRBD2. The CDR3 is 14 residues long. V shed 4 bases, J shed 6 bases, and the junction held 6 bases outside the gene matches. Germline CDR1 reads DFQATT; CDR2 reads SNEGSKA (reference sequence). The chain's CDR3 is CSANPSGGAKTQYF. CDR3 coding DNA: TGCAGTGCTAACCCTAGCGGGGGGGCTAAGACCCAGTACTTC.

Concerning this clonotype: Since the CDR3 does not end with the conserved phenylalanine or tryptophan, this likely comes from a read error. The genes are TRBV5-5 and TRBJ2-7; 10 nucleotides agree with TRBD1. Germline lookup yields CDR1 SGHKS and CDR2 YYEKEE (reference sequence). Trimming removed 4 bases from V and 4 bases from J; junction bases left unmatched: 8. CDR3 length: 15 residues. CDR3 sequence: CASSSRTGGSYEQYI. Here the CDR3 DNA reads TGTGCCAGCAGCAGCAGGACAGGGGGGTCATACGAGCAGTACATC.

The CDR3 is CASSFVRGEGQPQHF. CDR3 nucleotides: TGTGCCAGCAGTTTCGTCCGGGGGGAGGGACAGCCCCAGCATTTT. The V gene is TRBV7-2, the J gene TRBJ1-5, with D perhaps matching TRBD1 (5 bases). The CDR3 sequence is 15 residues long. In germline, CDR1 is SGHTA, CDR2 FQGNSA. The V gene lost 6 bases and the J gene lost 7 bases, with 19 bases spanning the gap.

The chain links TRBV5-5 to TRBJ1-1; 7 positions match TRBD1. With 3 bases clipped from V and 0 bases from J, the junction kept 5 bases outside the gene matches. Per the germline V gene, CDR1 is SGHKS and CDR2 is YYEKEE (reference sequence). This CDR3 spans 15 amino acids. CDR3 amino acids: CASSYRTGMNTEAFF. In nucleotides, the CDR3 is TGTGCCAGCAGCTACCGGACAGGCATGAACACTGAAGCTTTCTTT.

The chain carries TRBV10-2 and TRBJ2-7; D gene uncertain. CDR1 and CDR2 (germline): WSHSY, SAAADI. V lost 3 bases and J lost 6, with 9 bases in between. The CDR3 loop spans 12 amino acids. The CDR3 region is CASSEGRTEQYF. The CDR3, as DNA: TGCGCCAGCAGTGAAGGACGGACCGAGCAGTACTTC.

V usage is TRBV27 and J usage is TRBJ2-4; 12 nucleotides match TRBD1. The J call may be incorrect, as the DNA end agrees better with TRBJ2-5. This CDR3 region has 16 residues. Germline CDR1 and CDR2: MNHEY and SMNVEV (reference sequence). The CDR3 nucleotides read TGTGCCAGCAGTAACAGGGGACAGGGGGCGGAAAAGACCCAGTACTTC. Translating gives CASSNRGQGAEKTQYF.

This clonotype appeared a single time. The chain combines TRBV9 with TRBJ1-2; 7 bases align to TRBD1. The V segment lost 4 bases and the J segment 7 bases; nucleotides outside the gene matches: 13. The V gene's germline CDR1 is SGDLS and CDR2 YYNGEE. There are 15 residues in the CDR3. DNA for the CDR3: TGTGCCAGCAGCTACTCAAATACAGGGGCTGGTGGCTACACCTTC. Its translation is CASSYSNTGAGGYTF. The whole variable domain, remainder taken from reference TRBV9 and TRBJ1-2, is DSGVTQTPKHLITATGQRVTLRCSPRSGDLSVYWYQQSLDQGLQFLIQYYNGEERAKGNILERFSAQQFPDLHSELNLSSLELGDSALYFCASSYSNTGAGGYTFGSGTRLTVV.

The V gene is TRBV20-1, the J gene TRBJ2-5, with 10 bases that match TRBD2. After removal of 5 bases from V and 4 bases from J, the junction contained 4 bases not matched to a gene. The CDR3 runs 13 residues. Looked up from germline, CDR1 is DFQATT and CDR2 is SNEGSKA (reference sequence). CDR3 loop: CSAFRLAGETQYF. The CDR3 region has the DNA TGCAGTGCTTTCCGACTAGCGGGAGAGACCCAGTACTTC.

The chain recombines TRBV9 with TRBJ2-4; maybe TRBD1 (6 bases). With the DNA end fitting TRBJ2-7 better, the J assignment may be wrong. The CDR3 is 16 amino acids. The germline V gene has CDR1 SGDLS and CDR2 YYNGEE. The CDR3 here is CASSLHRDTLSYEQYF. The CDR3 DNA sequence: TGTGCCAGCAGCCTGCACCGGGACACGCTCTCCTACGAGCAGTACTTC.

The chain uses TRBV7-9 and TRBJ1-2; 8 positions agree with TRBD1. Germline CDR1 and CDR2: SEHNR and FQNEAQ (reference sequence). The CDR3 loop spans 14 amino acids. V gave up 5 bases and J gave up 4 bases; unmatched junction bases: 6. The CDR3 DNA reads TGTGCCAGCAGCACTGAGGACAGGGTCTATGGCTACACCTTC. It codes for CASSTEDRVYGYTF.

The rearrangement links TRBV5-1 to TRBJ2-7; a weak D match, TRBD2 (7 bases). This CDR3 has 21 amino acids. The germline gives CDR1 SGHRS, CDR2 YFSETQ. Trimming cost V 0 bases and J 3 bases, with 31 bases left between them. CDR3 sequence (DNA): TGCGCCAGCAGCTTGGGGGGTCTATCGGGACAAACCGGACTAGGTCTCTACGAGCAGTACTTC. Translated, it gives CASSLGGLSGQTGLGLYEQYF.

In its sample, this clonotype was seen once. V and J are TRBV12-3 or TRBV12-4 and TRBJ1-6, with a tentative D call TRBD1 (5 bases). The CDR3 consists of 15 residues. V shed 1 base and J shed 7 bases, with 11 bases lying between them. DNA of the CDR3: TGTGCCAGCAGTTTAGGACAGATTGACAATTCACCCCTCCACTTT. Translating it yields CASSLGQIDNSPLHF.

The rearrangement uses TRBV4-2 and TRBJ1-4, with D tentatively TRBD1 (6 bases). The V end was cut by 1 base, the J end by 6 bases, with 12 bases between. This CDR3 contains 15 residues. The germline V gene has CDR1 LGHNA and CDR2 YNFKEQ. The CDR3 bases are TGTGCCAGCAGCCAAGGGTTGGGGGCGGATGAAAAACTGTTTTTT. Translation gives CASSQGLGADEKLFF.

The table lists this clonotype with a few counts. CDR3 residues: CASSQDGGDEQFF. Written as DNA, the CDR3 is TGCGCCAGCAGCCAAGATGGCGGAGATGAGCAGTTCTTC. This rearrangement joins TRBV4-3 to TRBJ2-1; D is ambiguous. Deletions cut 0 bases from V and 8 bases from J, with 8 bases between. This CDR3 is built from 13 residues. The germline V gene encodes CDR1 LGHNA and CDR2 YSLEER.

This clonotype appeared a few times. This chain's CDR3 is CASSPQSYEQYF. In DNA form, the CDR3 reads TGTGCCAGCAGCCCTCAATCCTACGAGCAGTACTTC. The chain has TRBV7-2 and TRBJ2-7; D remains unclear. Germline CDR1 is SGHTA and CDR2 is FQGNSA. V was pared by 5 bases and J by 1 base, with 6 bases between. This CDR3 is 12 amino acids long.

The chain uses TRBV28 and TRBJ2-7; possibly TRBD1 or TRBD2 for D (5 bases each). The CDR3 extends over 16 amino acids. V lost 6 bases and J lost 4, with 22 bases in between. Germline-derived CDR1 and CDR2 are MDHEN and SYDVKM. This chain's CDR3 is CASSPAGVNRWYEQYF. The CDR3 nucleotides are TGTGCCAGCAGCCCAGCCGGGGTAAACAGGTGGTACGAGCAGTACTTC.

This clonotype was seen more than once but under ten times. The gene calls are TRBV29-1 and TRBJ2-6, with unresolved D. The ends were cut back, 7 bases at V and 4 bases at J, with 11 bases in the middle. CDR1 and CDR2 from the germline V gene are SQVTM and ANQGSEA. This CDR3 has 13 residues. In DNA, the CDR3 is TGCAGCGCCGCAGGTTTCGGGGCCAACGTCCTGACTTTC. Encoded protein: CSAAGFGANVLTF.

The CDR3, as DNA: TGTGCCAGCAGTTTCGAGATCGGGAGTGCTGAAGCTTTCTTT. It is translated as CASSFEIGSAEAFF. The chain recombines TRBV12-3 or TRBV12-4 with TRBJ1-1; the D is unclear. The CDR3 covers 14 residues. Trimming left V 3 bases short and J 6 bases short, with 14 bases between.

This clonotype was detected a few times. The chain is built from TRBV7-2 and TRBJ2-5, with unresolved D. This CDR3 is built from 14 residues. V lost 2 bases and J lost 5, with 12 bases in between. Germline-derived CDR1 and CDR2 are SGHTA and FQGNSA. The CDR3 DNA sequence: TGTGCCAGCAGCTTAAGCCAGATCCGCGAGACCCAGTACTTC. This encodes CASSLSQIRETQYF. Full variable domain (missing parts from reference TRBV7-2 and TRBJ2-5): GAGVSQSPSNKVTEKGKDVELRCDPISGHTALYWYRQSLGQGLEFLIYFQGNSAPDKSGLPSDRFSAERTGGSVSTLTIQRTQQEDSAVYLCASSLSQIRETQYFGPGTRLLVL.

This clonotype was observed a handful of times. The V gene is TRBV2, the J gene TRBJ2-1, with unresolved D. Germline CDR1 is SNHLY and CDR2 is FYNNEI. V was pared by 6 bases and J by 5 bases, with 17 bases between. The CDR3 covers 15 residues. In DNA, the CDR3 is TGTGCCAGCAGCCCTAGTCCCGGTCGAGACAATGAGCAGTTCTTC. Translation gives CASSPSPGRDNEQFF. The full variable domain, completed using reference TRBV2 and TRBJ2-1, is EPEVTQTPSHQVTQMGQEVILRCVPISNHLYFYWYRQILGQKVEFLVSFYNNEISEKSEIFDDQFSVERPDGSNFTLKIRSTKLEDSAMYFCASSPSPGRDNEQFFGPGTRLTVL.

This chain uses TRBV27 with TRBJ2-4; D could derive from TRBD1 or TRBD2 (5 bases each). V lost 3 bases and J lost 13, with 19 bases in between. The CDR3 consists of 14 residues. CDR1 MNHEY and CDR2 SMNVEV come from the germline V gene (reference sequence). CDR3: CASSFVGDGWEQYF. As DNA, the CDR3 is TGTGCCAGCAGTTTTGTGGGGGACGGGTGGGAGCAGTACTTC.

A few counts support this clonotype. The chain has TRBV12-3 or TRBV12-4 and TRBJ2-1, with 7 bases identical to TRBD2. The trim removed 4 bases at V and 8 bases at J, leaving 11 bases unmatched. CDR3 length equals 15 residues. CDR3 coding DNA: TGTGCCAGCAGTTCCTCCGGGACTACCCGATATGAGCAGTTCTTC. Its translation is CASSSSGTTRYEQFF.

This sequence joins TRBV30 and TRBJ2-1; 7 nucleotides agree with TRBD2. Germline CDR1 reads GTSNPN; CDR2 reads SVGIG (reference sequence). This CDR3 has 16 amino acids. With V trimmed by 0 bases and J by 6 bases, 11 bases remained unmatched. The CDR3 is CAWSVSSGVSFNEQFF. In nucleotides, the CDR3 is TGTGCCTGGAGTGTCTCGAGCGGGGTGTCGTTCAATGAGCAGTTCTTC. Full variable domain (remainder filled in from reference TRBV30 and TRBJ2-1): SQTIHQWPATLVQPVGSPLSLECTVEGTSNPNLYWYRQAAGRGLQLLFYSVGIGQISSEVPQNLSASRPQDRQFILSSKKLLLSDSGFYLCAWSVSSGVSFNEQFFGPGTRLTVL.

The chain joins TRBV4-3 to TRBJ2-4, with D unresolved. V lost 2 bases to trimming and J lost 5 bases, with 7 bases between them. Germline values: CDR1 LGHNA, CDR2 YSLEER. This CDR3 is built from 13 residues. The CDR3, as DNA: TGCGCCAGCAGCCAAAATCTCGAAAACATTCAGTACTTC. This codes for CASSQNLENIQYF.

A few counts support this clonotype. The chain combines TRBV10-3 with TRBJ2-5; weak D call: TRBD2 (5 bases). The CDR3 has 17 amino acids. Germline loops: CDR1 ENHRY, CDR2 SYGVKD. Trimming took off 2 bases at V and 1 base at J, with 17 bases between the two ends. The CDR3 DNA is TGTGCCATCAGTGAGGGGAGACTGGCAGACCTCCAAGAGACCCAGTACTTC. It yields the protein CAISEGRLADLQETQYF.

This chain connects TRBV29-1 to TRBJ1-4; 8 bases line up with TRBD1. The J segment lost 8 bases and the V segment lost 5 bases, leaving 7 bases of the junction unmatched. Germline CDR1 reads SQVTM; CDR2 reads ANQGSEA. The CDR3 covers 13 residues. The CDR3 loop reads CSVQGAPREKLFF. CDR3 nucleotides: TGCAGCGTTCAGGGGGCGCCGAGGGAAAAACTGTTTTTT. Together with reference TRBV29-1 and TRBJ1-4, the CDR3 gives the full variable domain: SAVISQKPSRDICQRGTSLTIQCQVDSQVTMMFWYRQQPGQSLTLIATANQGSEATYESGFVIDKFPISRPNLTFSTLTVSNMSPEDSSIYLCSVQGAPREKLFFGSGTQLSVL.

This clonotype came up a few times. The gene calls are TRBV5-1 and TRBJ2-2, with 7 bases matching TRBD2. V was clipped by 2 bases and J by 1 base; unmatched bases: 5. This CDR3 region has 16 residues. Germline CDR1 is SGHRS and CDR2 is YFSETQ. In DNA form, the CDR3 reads TGCGCCAGCAGCTTTTCACCGGGGGGGAACACCGGGGAGCTGTTTTTT. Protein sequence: CASSFSPGGNTGELFF.

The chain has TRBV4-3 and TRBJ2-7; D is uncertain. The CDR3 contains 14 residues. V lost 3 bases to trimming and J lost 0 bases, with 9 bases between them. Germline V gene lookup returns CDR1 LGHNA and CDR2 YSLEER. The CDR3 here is CASSQGSFSYEQYF. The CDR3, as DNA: TGCGCCAGCAGCCAGGGATCCTTCTCCTACGAGCAGTACTTC.

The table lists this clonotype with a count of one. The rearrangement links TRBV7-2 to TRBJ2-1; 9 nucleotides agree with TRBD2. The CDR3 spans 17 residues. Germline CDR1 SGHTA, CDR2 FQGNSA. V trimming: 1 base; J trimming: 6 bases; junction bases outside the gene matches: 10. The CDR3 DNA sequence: TGTGCCAGCAGCTTAGAAGGGACTAGCCGTTTAGGCAATGAGCAGTTCTTC. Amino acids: CASSLEGTSRLGNEQFF.

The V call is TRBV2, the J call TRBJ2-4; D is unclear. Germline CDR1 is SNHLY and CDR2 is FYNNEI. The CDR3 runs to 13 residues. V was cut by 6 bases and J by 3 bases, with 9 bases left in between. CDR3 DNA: TGTGCCAGCAGGGGTATAGGCAAAAACATTCAGTACTTC. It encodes CASRGIGKNIQYF.